One sample yielded the 5 T cell receptor beta chains listed below, sequenced in a study of blood T cells in healthy people across ages. Then a second PCR, running roughly 7 to 11 cycles, was carried out with a sample-barcoded 5' primer and a J-beta primer mix. TCRdb redid the calling of the 5' RACE reads with MiXCR, one entry per CDR3 protein. The sample includes about 970,000 distinct CDR3 sequences, roughly 51% of them seen just once. The sequenced sample was blood. The receptor source for this set is a woman aged 55-70 years in good health.

Concerning this clonotype itself: At one end the junction does not follow the germline gene, possibly because of a read error. V is TRBV5-4 and J is TRBJ2-1; TRBD2 is a possible D gene (5 bases). Germline V CDR1 and CDR2: SGHNT, YYREEE (reference sequence). The CDR3 is 13 residues long. Here the CDR3 DNA reads TGTGCCAACAGCCATCAAGGAGGCAATGAGCAGTTCTTC. Its protein product is CANSHQGGNEQFF.

The chain is built from TRBV6-2 or TRBV6-3 and TRBJ2-5; weak D call: TRBD1 (6 bases). Germline CDR1 reads MNHEY; CDR2 reads SVGEGT. V was trimmed by 2 bases and J by 3 bases, leaving 13 bases between them. The CDR3 totals 15 residues. The CDR3 DNA reads as TGTGCCAGCAGTTACACCTTCGGGACAAAAGAGACCCAGTACTTC. Its protein product is CASSYTFGTKETQYF.

This clonotype was found once. The chain joins TRBV20-1 to TRBJ2-7; the D is unclear. Germline CDR1 DFQATT, CDR2 SNEGSKA (reference sequence). The CDR3 contains 15 residues. With 2 bases removed from V and 5 bases from J, the gap between germline ends came to 19 bases. CDR3 region: CSARRRLLSSDEQYF. The CDR3, as DNA: TGCAGTGCTAGACGGCGACTTCTGAGTTCCGACGAGCAGTACTTC.

This clonotype has more than one count but fewer than ten. The V and J genes are TRBV27 and TRBJ2-3; 7 positions agree with TRBD2. Per the germline V gene, CDR1 is MNHEY and CDR2 is SMNVEV (reference sequence). V was clipped by 6 bases and J by 9 bases; unmatched bases: 6. The CDR3 sequence is 12 residues long. The chain's CDR3 is CASSTGGSTQYF. The CDR3 DNA sequence: TGTGCCAGCAGCACCGGGGGGTCGACGCAGTATTTT.

In this sample, this clonotype turned up a few times. This rearrangement joins TRBV10-3 to TRBJ2-7; possible D gene TRBD2, 5 bases. Germline V gene sequence: CDR1 ENHRY, CDR2 SYGVKD. Trimming left V 6 bases short and J 7 bases short, with 13 bases between. The CDR3 length is 12 residues. The CDR3, as DNA: TGTGCCATCAGAGAGGACCCGGGGGAGCAGTACTTC. Residues: CAIREDPGEQYF.